Detailed here is one TCR beta chain. Its antigen has not been determined. Nothing much larger sits one base from this clone, and base qualities are not available. The junction carries 9 bases between V and J, which are trimmed by 1 base and 8 bases respectively. The germline V gene specifies SGHDT as CDR1 and YYEEEE as CDR2. The CDR3 runs 13 residues from the cysteine to the phenylalanine. Solely the CDR3 DNA is kept, with 39 bases framed from the first base. These data originate in a study of siplizumab effects on memory and regulatory T cells (dated by TCRdb to the late 2010s). At the level of the whole study: The study examined how the anti-CD2 antibody siplizumab affects alloreactive T-cell subsets in allogeneic mixed lymphocyte reactions built from human PBMCs.

The study at large found these results: Because sequences below about 10^-5 frequency were poorly captured, only a minor fraction of alloreactive clones could be mapped to unstimulated subsets. Compared with memory T cells, unstimulated naive T cells appeared more diverse, and naive cells seemed to make a substantial contribution to the alloresponse. Among mappable alloreactive CD4+ clones, the Treg-derived fraction averaged about 70% with siplizumab versus around 25% in control reactions. Whether proliferating Tregs from siplizumab cultures were suppressive was not functionally confirmed. The cumulative frequency of alloreactive sequences that could be traced back to unstimulated CD4+ memory T cells was significantly reduced by siplizumab. About 80-96% of proliferating CD4+ or CD8+ clones could not be given a naive or memory phenotype.

Sorted unstimulated T cells and proliferating T cells recovered from mixed lymphocyte reactions were subjected to TCRbeta CDR3 sequencing. Fresh whole blood from ten HLA-typed healthy donors was used as the source from which PBMCs were isolated. Unstimulated CD4+ regulatory T cells were FACS-sorted to map the origin of alloreactive clones. The library relied on the immunoSEQ multiplex PCR assay. The deep sequencing platform assayed some 90,000 TCR templates per sample. Genomic DNA extracted from sorted T cells was the material used for TCRbeta CDR3 sequencing. The paper's processing steps were these. The R programming language was used for the clonal analysis of the TCRbeta CDR3 data. Unstimulated samples were compared with post-reaction CFSE-low samples to define alloreactive CD4+ and CD8+ clones. Alloreactive CD4+ clones were assigned to regulatory or non-regulatory origin by matching sequences to sorted unstimulated Treg and non-Treg repertoires. Held by TCRdb, this immuneACCESS table contains in-frame sequences only and omits some clones. Under half of the omission traces to an unresolved V gene where checked; the cause of the rest is unknown. V, J and clone size reflect that table, while D and trimming were determined from the DNA. A total of some 100,000 clones appear in this sample, approximately 90% of them only once. The biggest ten clones account for roughly 0.78% of the sample.

This sequence originates from a human donor in good health. The chain joins TRBV5-6 to TRBJ1-4, and the D gene may be TRBD1, 5 bases matching. Sequenced input: Tregs sorted from blood. The sequenced DNA is TGTGCCAGCAGCTTGTACGCAGGGGAAAAACTGTTTTTT. This yields the protein CASSLYAGEKLFF.